The 30 T cell receptor beta chains below were found in one sample sequenced in a study of CD8+CD57+ T cells in acquired aplastic anemia. TCR beta VDJ combinations and CDR3 sequences were profiled from genomic DNA. TCRdb re-analysed the reads in MiXCR, keeping a single row per CDR3 protein. This sample has some 200,000 distinct CDR3 sequences, with 30% to 40% found just once. The sequenced sample was sorted CD4+, CD8+, or CD8+CD57+ T cells (not recorded which) from PBMCs. All receptors derive from a human donor in good health, serving as a control.

This clonotype was counted ten times or more. The chain has TRBV12-3 or TRBV12-4 and TRBJ2-7; the D gene is possibly TRBD2 (6 bases). Trimming took 3 bases from V and 0 from J, leaving 9 bases between them. The CDR3 consists of 14 residues. The DNA for the CDR3 is TGTGCCAGCAGTTTCGGGGGATTCTCCTACGAGCAGTACTTC. It yields the protein CASSFGGFSYEQYF.

Remarks on this clonotype: A single base separates this from a much larger clone, so it may be a read error. CDR3 sequence (DNA): TGTGCCAGCAGCTTAGGATCAGATCAGCCCCAGCATTTT. Protein product: CASSLGSDQPQHF. The chain employs TRBV7-6 and TRBJ1-5; D is unclear. Germline V gene lookup returns CDR1 SGHVS and CDR2 FNYEAQ. V was clipped by 1 base and J by 5 bases, with 6 bases between them. The CDR3 has 13 residues. The full variable domain, its missing parts supplied by reference TRBV7-6 and TRBJ1-5, is GAGVSQSPRYKVTKRGQDVALRCDPISGHVSLYWYRQALGQGPEFLTYFNYEAQQDKSGLPNDRFSAERPEGSISTLTIQRTEQRDSAMYRCASSLGSDQPQHFGDGTRLSIL.

About this clonotype: A much larger clone differs from this one at a single base, so this may be a read error. The conserved final phenylalanine or tryptophan is absent from the CDR3, which likely points to a read error. DNA of the CDR3: TGTGCCAGCAGCCAAGCTGCGCAGGGTAATTCACCCCTCCACTTG. This encodes CASSQAAQGNSPLHL. This chain uses TRBV4-2 with TRBJ1-6, with a possible D match to TRBD1 (5 bases). CDR1 is LGHNA, CDR2 YNFKEQ, per germline. The CDR3 is made up of 15 amino acids. Trimming pared 1 base from V and 6 bases from J, leaving 10 bases between.

V usage is TRBV7-9 and J usage is TRBJ1-4; D not resolved. Deletions cut 0 bases from V and 8 bases from J, with 7 bases between. Germline V lookup: CDR1 SEHNR, CDR2 FQNEAQ (reference sequence). This CDR3 is 13 amino acids long. CDR3 sequence reads: CASSLAILEKLFF. DNA of the CDR3: TGTGCCAGCAGCTTAGCCATATTGGAAAAACTGTTTTTT.

This sequence joins TRBV5-1 and TRBJ2-5, with 11 bases aligning to TRBD2. The ends lost 4 bases at V and 2 bases at J; junction bases unmatched: 7. Looked up from germline, CDR1 is SGHRS and CDR2 is YFSETQ. This CDR3 region has 16 residues. CDR3 in DNA: TGCGCCAGCAGCCGATGGACTAGCGGGCCGCAAGAGACCCAGTACTTC. This codes for CASSRWTSGPQETQYF.

Only a few counts were recorded for this clonotype. CDR3 DNA sequence: TGTGCCAGTAGTACGCCGGACAGGGCCCCGATGTACATTCAGTACTTC. Translating it yields CASSTPDRAPMYIQYF. The V gene is TRBV19, the J gene TRBJ2-4, with 8 positions matching TRBD1. Trimming removed 4 bases from V and 8 bases from J; junction bases left unmatched: 13. CDR3 length: 16 amino acids. Germline values: CDR1 LNHDA, CDR2 SQIVND (reference sequence).

This clonotype was seen more than once but under ten times. A single base separates this from a much larger clone, so it may be a read error. This rearrangement joins TRBV19 to TRBJ2-3, with D possibly being TRBD1 (7 bases). Trimming took off 5 bases at V and 6 bases at J, with 15 bases between the two ends. This CDR3 is 14 amino acids long. In germline, CDR1 is LNHDA, CDR2 SQIVND (reference sequence). The CDR3 DNA reads TGTGCCAGTAGTGCGGGACAGCTGTCCGATACGCAGTATTTT. It codes for CASSAGQLSDTQYF.

A word on this clonotype: This sequence may be a read error, since a much larger clone differs from it by one base. The conserved closing phenylalanine or tryptophan is absent in this CDR3, likely reflecting a read error. The chain links TRBV20-1 to TRBJ2-3; 8 bases fit TRBD2. Germline CDR1 DFQATT, CDR2 SNEGSKA (reference sequence). Trimming cost V 7 bases and J 6 bases; bases outside gene matches: 9. The CDR3 runs 13 residues. The CDR3 region has the DNA TGCAGTGAAAGTCGGGGGGGCTCGGATACGCAGTATTCT. Translation: CSESRGGSDTQYS.

The chain carries TRBV6-2 or TRBV6-3 and TRBJ2-1; D call uncertain. Trimming stripped 6 bases from V and 5 bases from J, with 20 bases between. Germline V CDR1 and CDR2: MNHEY, SVGEGT. The CDR3 runs to 16 residues. CDR3 in amino acids: CASRYSGNSADNEQFF. The DNA of the CDR3 is TGTGCCAGCAGATATTCGGGTAACTCCGCCGACAATGAGCAGTTCTTC.

In this sample, this clonotype turned up many times. The chain links TRBV14 to TRBJ2-7, with 9 positions matching TRBD1. In germline, CDR1 is SGHDN, CDR2 FVKESK. The ends lost 4 bases at V and 4 bases at J; junction bases unmatched: 11. This CDR3 contains 16 residues. The CDR3 protein is CASSRGTGFAEYEQYF. The CDR3 DNA is TGTGCCAGCAGCCGAGGGACAGGGTTCGCCGAGTACGAGCAGTACTTC.

This clonotype was picked up many times. This chain uses TRBV5-5 with TRBJ1-2; D might be TRBD1 (5 bases). The CDR3 has 12 amino acids. The germline V gene encodes CDR1 SGHKS and CDR2 YYEKEE (reference sequence). V lost 4 bases and J 6 bases, leaving 10 bases between the germline ends. DNA for the CDR3: TGTGCCAGCAGCGCGGACACGAATGGCTACACCTTC. This encodes CASSADTNGYTF.

In its sample, this clonotype was seen a few times. The junction differs from germline at one of its ends, possibly a read error. V usage is TRBV10-3 and J usage is TRBJ2-1; tentative D call: TRBD1 (5 bases). Germline V CDR1 and CDR2: ENHRY, SYGVKD. The length of the CDR3 is 15 residues. CDR3 sequence (DNA): TGTGCCAGCAGTCGAGACAGTCAAACCTACAATGAGCAGTTCTTC. Residues: CASSRDSQTYNEQFF.

This clonotype was detected only a few times. An end of the junction does not agree with germline; a read error may underlie this. The chain recombines TRBV19 with TRBJ1-3; no definite D call. Germline CDR1 and CDR2: LNHDA and SQIVND (reference sequence). The CDR3 totals 13 residues. Here the CDR3 reads CASSRQNGNTIHF. DNA for the CDR3: TGTGCCAGTAGTCGGCAGAATGGAAACACCATACATTTT.

Of note for this clonotype: One junction end does not reproduce the germline sequence, and a read error may be involved. The chain has TRBV5-1 and TRBJ1-2, with TRBD1 matching 9 bases. Germline-derived CDR1 and CDR2 are SGHRS and YFSETQ. The CDR3 consists of 14 residues. Here the CDR3 reads CAGRPGTGSYGYTF. As DNA, the CDR3 is TGCGCCGGCAGACCCGGGACAGGGTCCTATGGCTACACCTTC. Combining the CDR3 with reference TRBV5-1 and TRBJ1-2 gives the whole variable domain KAGVTQTPRYLIKTRGQQVTLSCSPISGHRSVSWYQQTPGQGLQFLFEYFSETQRNKGNFPGRFSGRQFSNSRSEMNVSTLELGDSALYLCAGRPGTGSYGYTFGSGTRLTVV.

This clonotype was counted at least ten times. The chain uses TRBV20-1 and TRBJ2-3; D may be TRBD2 (6 bases). The V end was cut by 6 bases, the J end by 6 bases, with 22 bases between. The CDR3 length is 15 residues. Germline values: CDR1 DFQATT, CDR2 SNEGSKA (reference sequence). The CDR3 region is CSASPGTLGGDTQYF. CDR3 DNA: TGCAGTGCCAGCCCTGGGACCCTCGGAGGGGATACGCAGTATTTT.

This clonotype was detected many times. The chain uses TRBV11-2 and TRBJ2-3, with a possible D match to TRBD1 (5 bases). Germline CDR1 and CDR2: SGHAT and FQNNGV. V gave up 1 base and J gave up 5 bases, with 10 bases separating them. The CDR3 has 14 amino acids. CDR3 in amino acids: CASSLGRVGDTQYF. CDR3 nucleotide sequence: TGTGCCAGCAGCTTAGGCAGGGTGGGAGATACGCAGTATTTT.

This clonotype was detected ten times or more. J is TRBJ2-3 and V is TRBV12-3 or TRBV12-4; D gene uncertain. CDR3 length: 12 amino acids. Trimming took off 7 bases at V and 2 bases at J, with 7 bases between the two ends. CDR3 coding DNA: TGTGCCAGCAAACGCTACACAGATACGCAGTATTTT. This encodes CASKRYTDTQYF.

Ten or more counts support this clonotype. The V gene is TRBV20-1, the J gene TRBJ2-1; TRBD2 matches 9 bases. The length of the CDR3 is 15 residues. CDR1 is DFQATT and CDR2 is SNEGSKA in the germline V gene (reference sequence). The ends lost 5 bases at V and 8 bases at J; junction bases unmatched: 13. The CDR3, as DNA: TGCAGTGCTCCTGCCCCCGGACTAGCGATGGATGAGCAGTTCTTC. Its translation is CSAPAPGLAMDEQFF.

This clonotype was recorded at least ten times. This rearrangement joins TRBV5-1 to TRBJ1-1; TRBD1 might be the D (6 bases). Germline V CDR1 and CDR2: SGHRS, YFSETQ. The germline V and J ends were trimmed by 4 bases and 10 bases, with 17 bases remaining between them. The length of the CDR3 is 13 residues. The CDR3 region is CASSPPSQGTAFF. Written as DNA, the CDR3 is TGCGCCAGCAGCCCGCCCTCGCAGGGGACAGCTTTCTTT.

This clonotype occurred many times. This sequence joins TRBV6-1 and TRBJ2-7; D not resolved. This CDR3 comprises 14 residues. With 6 bases removed from V and 2 bases from J, the gap between germline ends came to 14 bases. CDR1 is MNHNS and CDR2 is SASEGT in the germline V gene. The CDR3 is CASSRDLVAYEQYF. For the CDR3, the DNA is TGTGCCAGCAGCCGCGACTTGGTTGCCTACGAGCAGTACTTC.

V is TRBV29-1 and J is TRBJ2-5, with D unresolved. V lost 8 bases to trimming and J lost 2 bases, with 12 bases between them. In germline, CDR1 is SQVTM, CDR2 ANQGSEA. There are 12 residues in the CDR3. The CDR3 spells CSLSSQQETQYF. The CDR3 coding sequence is TGCAGCTTGTCGAGTCAGCAAGAGACCCAGTACTTC.

This clonotype was seen ten or more times. The CDR3 DNA follows: TGCAGTGCCCAAGCTGGGACAGTATCTTTCTTT. Its translation is CSAQAGTVSFF. The gene calls are TRBV20-1 and TRBJ1-1, with 7 nucleotides matching TRBD1. Germline assignment: CDR1 DFQATT and CDR2 SNEGSKA (reference sequence). The CDR3 is 11 amino acids. Trimming took 6 bases from V and 12 from J; bases not matched to a gene: 10.

This clonotype was recorded many times. The chain links TRBV20-1 to TRBJ2-3, with TRBD2 matching over 7 bases. Germline lookup yields CDR1 DFQATT and CDR2 SNEGSKA (reference sequence). The CDR3 is made up of 13 amino acids. V gave up 6 bases and J gave up 0 bases; unmatched junction bases: 3. The chain's CDR3 is CSAQRGSTDTQYF. The DNA of the CDR3 is TGCAGTGCCCAGCGGGGTAGCACAGATACGCAGTATTTT.

Comment on this clonotype: A much larger clone sits a single nucleotide away, making a read error possible. V gene TRBV5-4 combines with J gene TRBJ2-7, with 9 bases aligning to TRBD1. Germline V CDR1 and CDR2: SGHNT, YYREEE (reference sequence). This CDR3 is 14 amino acids long. The CDR3 DNA follows: TGTGCCGGCAGCTTAAGGGACAGGGTCGCCGAGCAGTACTTC. Translated, it gives CAGSLRDRVAEQYF.

This clonotype was counted ten times or more. The rearrangement joins TRBV6-1 to TRBJ2-7; D is undetermined. Trimming left V 2 bases short and J 6 bases short, with 11 bases between. Germline assignment: CDR1 MNHNS and CDR2 SASEGT. This CDR3 region has 13 residues. The CDR3 region has the DNA TGTGCCAGCAGTGAAAGAGGCTTGGGCGAGCAGTACTTC. Translation gives CASSERGLGEQYF.

The chain is built from TRBV10-3 and TRBJ1-5, with D possibly TRBD1 on 5 matching bases. Germline assignment: CDR1 ENHRY and CDR2 SYGVKD. Trimming left V 11 bases short and J 3 bases short, with 14 bases between. The CDR3 length is 13 residues. CDR3 in DNA: TGTGCCGTCGCCGGGACGGACAATCAGCCCCAGCATTTT. Amino acid sequence: CAVAGTDNQPQHF.

This clonotype has a count of ten or more. V gene TRBV5-5 combines with J gene TRBJ1-6; no firm D call. CDR3 length equals 14 residues. CDR1 and CDR2 from the germline V gene are SGHKS and YYEKEE (reference sequence). Trimming left V 2 bases short and J 7 bases short, with 10 bases between. The CDR3 spells CASSFGEGNSPLHF. DNA of the CDR3: TGTGCCAGCAGCTTCGGGGAAGGGAATTCACCCCTCCACTTT.

Ten or more counts support this clonotype. The V call is TRBV20-1, the J call TRBJ1-1; maybe TRBD1 (5 bases). CDR3 length: 13 residues. Trimming shortened V by 3 bases and J by 7 bases, and 15 bases separated the two germline ends. CDR1 is DFQATT, CDR2 SNEGSKA, per germline (reference sequence). The CDR3 DNA sequence: TGCAGTGCTAGCCGAGGGGATTCGAGTGAAGCTTTCTTT. Translating it yields CSASRGDSSEAFF.

A note on this clonotype: A single base separates this from a much larger clone, so it may be a read error. This chain joins TRBV4-2 and TRBJ2-1; 12 bases line up with TRBD2. The trim removed 5 bases at V and 10 bases at J, leaving 12 bases unmatched. Germline CDR1 reads LGHNA; CDR2 reads YNFKEQ. The CDR3 runs 16 residues. CDR3 region: CASSTRRLAGASEQFF. In DNA, the CDR3 is TGTGCCAGCAGCACCCGACGACTAGCGGGAGCTTCCGAGCAGTTCTTC.

This clonotype has more than one count but fewer than ten. The V and J genes are TRBV2 and TRBJ1-2, with TRBD1 identical over 9 bases. Germline-derived CDR1 and CDR2 are SNHLY and FYNNEI. The CDR3 has 15 amino acids. The V and J ends lost 6 bases and 8 bases, in that order; junction bases with no gene match: 13. CDR3 nucleotide sequence: TGTGCCAGCAGCTATCGTTTAGGGACAGGGCAGGGCTACACCTTC. Protein: CASSYRLGTGQGYTF.